This TCR beta chain is drawn from a study of blood T cells in healthy people across ages. About the study: Template-switching capture recovered about one barcoded beta molecule per two T cells. Study-wide points: There was a strong correlation between TCR beta diversity and naive T cell percentage. Not knowing donor CMV status may have confounded expanded clonotype changes.

The use of a sample-barcoded 5' primer and a J-beta primer mix characterized a second PCR of roughly 6 to 11 cycles. In TCRdb, the 5' RACE reads were re-called with MiXCR into one record per CDR3 protein. Found here are 1.5 million to 2 million distinct CDR3 sequences, roughly two fifths of them singletons; the top ten hold 23%. There are a few counts of this clonotype. Antigen: not known. This receptor was identified in a human donor in good health. Sequenced: blood.

CDR3 protein: CSARDKGTRTGELFF. The CDR3, as DNA: TGCAGTGCTAGAGACAAAGGAACGAGGACCGGGGAGCTGTTTTTT. This sequence joins TRBV20-1 and TRBJ2-2, with no clear D. This CDR3 has 15 amino acids. In germline, CDR1 is DFQATT, CDR2 SNEGSKA (reference sequence). V shed 0 bases and J shed 5 bases, with 13 bases lying between them.